This TCR beta chain was captured by sequencing in a study of OX40 agonist ivuxolimab in advanced cancers. Using immunoSEQ multiplex PCR, the repertoire was profiled, and TCRdb retains in-frame clones only, with some absent. The table lists more than 85,000 clones, under 95% of them singletons. V was trimmed by 3 bases and J by 2 bases, leaving 7 bases between them. Germline lookup yields CDR1 SGHRS and CDR2 YFSETQ. This CDR3 has 13 amino acids. This receptor was obtained from an adult with an advanced solid tumor such as melanoma, head and neck, liver or kidney cancer. Sequencing was performed on CD4+ or CD8+ T cells sorted from blood, taken in a trial of the OX40 agonist ivuxolimab. The chain uses TRBV5-1 and TRBJ2-3; no clear D gene. In DNA form, the CDR3 reads TGCGCCAGCAGCTCACAACTCACAGATACGCAGTATTTT. Amino acids: CASSSQLTDTQYF.